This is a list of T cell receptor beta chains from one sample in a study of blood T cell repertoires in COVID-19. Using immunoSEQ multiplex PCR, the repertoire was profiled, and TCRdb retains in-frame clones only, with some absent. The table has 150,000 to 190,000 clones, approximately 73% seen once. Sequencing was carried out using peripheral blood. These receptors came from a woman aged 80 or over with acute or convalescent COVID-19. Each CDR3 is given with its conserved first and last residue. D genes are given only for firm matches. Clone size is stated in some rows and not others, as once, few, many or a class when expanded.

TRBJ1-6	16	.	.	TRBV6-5	TGTGCCAGCAGTTTTTCAGGGCGGACAATCCCTTCACCCCTCCACTTT	CASSFSGRTIPSPLHF
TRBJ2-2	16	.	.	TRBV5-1	TGCGCCAGCAGCTTCCGGACAGTCGTTGCCACCGGGGAGCTGTTTTTT	CASSFRTVVATGELFF
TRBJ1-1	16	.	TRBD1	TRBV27	TGTGCCAGCAGTCCTTGGGGACAGGGGATGAACACTGAAGCTTTCTTT	CASSPWGQGMNTEAFF
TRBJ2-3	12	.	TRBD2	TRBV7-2	TGTGCCAGCAGCCCACTAGCGGGAACGCAGTATTTT	CASSPLAGTQYF
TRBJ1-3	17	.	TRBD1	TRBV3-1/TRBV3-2	TGTGCCAGCAGCCAATCGACAGGGGGCGCGGCTGGAAACACCATATATTTT	CASSQSTGGAAGNTIYF
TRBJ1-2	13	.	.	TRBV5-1	TGCGCCAGCAGCTTGGGACAGATCTATGGCTACACCTTC	CASSLGQIYGYTF
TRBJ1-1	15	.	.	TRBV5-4	TGTGCCAGCAGCCCCGGCGGGGGGCGAACCACTGAAGCTTTCTTT	CASSPGGGRTTEAFF
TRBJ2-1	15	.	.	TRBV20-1	TGCAGTGCTAGTATTCCGCGGCCAAGTACGAATGAGCAGTTCTTC	CSASIPRPSTNEQFF
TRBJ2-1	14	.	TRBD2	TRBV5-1	TGCGCCAGCCGCAAGCGGGAGGGCGGGGATGAGCAGTTCTTC	CASRKREGGDEQFF
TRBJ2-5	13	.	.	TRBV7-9	TGTGCCAGCAGCTTAAATAGATGGGAGACCCAGTACTTC	CASSLNRWETQYF
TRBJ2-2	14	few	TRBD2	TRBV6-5	TGTGCCAGCATCCTTACTAGCGGAACCGGGGAGCTGTTTTTT	CASILTSGTGELFF
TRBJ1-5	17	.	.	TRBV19	TGTGCCAGTAGAATAGGCGCGGACTCGATTAGCAATCAGCCCCAGCATTTT	CASRIGADSISNQPQHF
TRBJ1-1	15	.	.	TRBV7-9	TGTGCCAGCAGCCTAGGTGGGGGCGTGAACACTGAAGCTTTCTTT	CASSLGGGVNTEAFF
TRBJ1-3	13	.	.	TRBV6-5	TGTGCCAGCTGGGGCAACTCTGGAAACACCATATATTTT	CASWGNSGNTIYF
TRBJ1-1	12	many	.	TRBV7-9	TGTGCCACTGGACACATGAACACTGAAGCTTTCTTT	CATGHMNTEAFF
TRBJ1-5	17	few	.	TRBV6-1	TGTGCCAGCAGTGAACTTAGGGGGGAGGGTAGGATTCAGCCCCAGCATTTT	CASSELRGEGRIQPQHF
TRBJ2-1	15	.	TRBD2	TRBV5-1	TGCGCCAGCAGCCTGACTAGCGGCCCCTACAATGAGCAGTTCTTC	CASSLTSGPYNEQFF
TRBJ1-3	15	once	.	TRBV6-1	TGTGCCAGCAGTGATACAGATGCCTCTGGAAACACCATATATTTT	CASSDTDASGNTIYF
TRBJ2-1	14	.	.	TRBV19	TGTGCCAGTAGTAGGGCTAACTCCTACAATGAGCAGTTCTTC	CASSRANSYNEQFF
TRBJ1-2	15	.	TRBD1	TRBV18	TGTGCCAGCTCACGGGGACAGGGGAATAACTATGGCTACACCTTC	CASSRGQGNNYGYTF
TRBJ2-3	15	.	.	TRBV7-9	TGTGCCAGCAGCCCCCCCGGGAGCGGCACAGATACGCAGTATTTT	CASSPPGSGTDTQYF
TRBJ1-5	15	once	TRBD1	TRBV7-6	TGTGCCAGCAGCTTAGCGGCAGGGGGAACAGAGCCCCAGCATTTT	CASSLAAGGTEPQHF
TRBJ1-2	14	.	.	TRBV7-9	TGTGCCAGCAGTCCTTCTGGGGGGAACTATGGCTACACCTTC	CASSPSGGNYGYTF
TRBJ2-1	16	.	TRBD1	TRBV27	TGTGCCAGCAGTTTACCCCGGACAGGGGGGGACAATGAGCAGTTCTTC	CASSLPRTGGDNEQFF
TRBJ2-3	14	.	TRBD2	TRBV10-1	TGCGCCAGCAGTTTAACTAGCGGGGCAGATACGCAGTATTTT	CASSLTSGADTQYF
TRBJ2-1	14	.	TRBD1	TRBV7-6	TGTGCCAGCAGCCCCGGGACAGGGAAGGGAGAGCAGTTCTTC	CASSPGTGKGEQFF
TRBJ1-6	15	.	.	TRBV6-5	TGTGCCAGCAGACCGAGAGAGCTCTATAATTCACCCCTCCACTTT	CASRPRELYNSPLHF
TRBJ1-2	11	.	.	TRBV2	TGTGCCAGCACTCCGGGGGACGGCTACACCTTC	CASTPGDGYTF
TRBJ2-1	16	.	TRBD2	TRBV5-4	TGTGCCAGCAGCGGCGGCGGGGGAAGCTCCTACAATGAGCAGTTCTTC	CASSGGGGSSYNEQFF
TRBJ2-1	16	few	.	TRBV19	TGTGCCAGTAGTTTGGACTCTTGGATCTCCTACAATGAGCAGTTCTTC	CASSLDSWISYNEQFF
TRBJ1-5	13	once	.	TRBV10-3	TGTGCCATCACCGCTAGACTCGAGCAGCCCCAGCATTTT	CAITARLEQPQHF
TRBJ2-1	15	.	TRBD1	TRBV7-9	TGTGCCAGCAGCTTAAGACAGGGCCCATACAATGAGCAGTTCTTC	CASSLRQGPYNEQFF
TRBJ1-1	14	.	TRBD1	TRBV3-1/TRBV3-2	TGTGCCAGCAGCCTCCGGACAGGGAAGGGTGAAGCTTTCTTT	CASSLRTGKGEAFF
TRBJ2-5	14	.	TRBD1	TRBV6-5	TGTGCCAGCCCGGACAGGGGAATATGGGAGACCCAGTACTTC	CASPDRGIWETQYF
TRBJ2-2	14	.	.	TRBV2	TGTGCCAGCAGTGGGGCCACTGTTGGTGGGGAGCTGTTTTTT	CASSGATVGGELFF
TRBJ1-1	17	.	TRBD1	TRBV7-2	TGTGCCAGCAGCTTAGTGGAGACAGGGTCCGGGGGCACTGAAGCTTTCTTT	CASSLVETGSGGTEAFF
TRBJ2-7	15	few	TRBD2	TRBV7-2	TGTGCCAGCAGCTTGGGGGGACTAGACTACTACGAGCAGTACTTC	CASSLGGLDYYEQYF
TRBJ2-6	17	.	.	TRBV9	TGTGCCAGCAGCGTAACTCCCTCCGGGTCTGGGGCCAACGTCCTGACTTTC	CASSVTPSGSGANVLTF
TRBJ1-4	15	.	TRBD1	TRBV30	TGTGCCTGGAGTGTTACCGGGACAGATGCTGAAAAACTGTTTTTT	CAWSVTGTDAEKLFF
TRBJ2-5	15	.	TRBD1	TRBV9	TGTGCCAGCAGCCCGGGACAGGGCCTCCAAGAGACCCAGTACTTC	CASSPGQGLQETQYF
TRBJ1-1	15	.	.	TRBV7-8	TGTGCCAGCAGGCGGGGGTTGGTTTGGGGCACTGAAGCTTTCTTT	CASRRGLVWGTEAFF
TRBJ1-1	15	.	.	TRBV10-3	TGTGCCATCAGCGCCTTAGAGGGCCGGAACACTGAAGCTTTCTTT	CAISALEGRNTEAFF
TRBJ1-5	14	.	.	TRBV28	TGTGCCAGCAACCCGACGGGAAACAATCAGCCCCAGCATTTT	CASNPTGNNQPQHF
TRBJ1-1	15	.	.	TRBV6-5	TGTGCCAGCAGTTCAGGACAGTTGGCCGACACTGAAGCTTTCTTT	CASSSGQLADTEAFF
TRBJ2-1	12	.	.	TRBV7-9	TGTGCCAGCAGCGCCTTCGGGTTCGGGCAGTTCTTC	CASSAFGFGQFF
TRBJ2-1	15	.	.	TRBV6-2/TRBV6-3	TGTGCCAGCAGTTATGGGGCGGGAAGGCGAAATGAGCAGTTCTTC	CASSYGAGRRNEQFF
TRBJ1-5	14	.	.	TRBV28	TGTGCCAGCAGGTCCACAGGGAGGGGTCAGCCCCAGCATTTT	CASRSTGRGQPQHF
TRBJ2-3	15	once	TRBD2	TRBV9	TGTGCCAGCAGCGTAATAGCGGGGTACACAGATACGCAGTATTTT	CASSVIAGYTDTQYF